This T cell receptor (beta chain) was found in a study of OX40 agonist ivuxolimab in advanced cancers. The overall study: Every 2 weeks, patients received ivuxolimab intravenously, dosed at 0.01 to 10 mg/kg. Partial response was recorded in three patients: one hepatocellular carcinoma and two cutaneous melanoma cases.

Sequenced by immunoSEQ multiplex PCR; TCRdb stores in-frame clones only, minus some. This table has 40,000 or so clones, around 84% appearing once. This CDR3 contains 14 residues. Trimming removed 9 bases from V and 0 bases from J; junction bases left unmatched: 3. Per germline, CDR1 LNHDA and CDR2 SQIVND (reference sequence). V usage is TRBV19 and J usage is TRBJ2-7; 12 positions agree with TRBD2. The sequence was collected from an adult with an advanced solid tumor such as melanoma, head and neck, liver or kidney cancer. The sample was CD4+ or CD8+ T cells sorted from blood, taken in a trial of the OX40 agonist ivuxolimab. The CDR3 bases are TGTGCCAGCCAGACTAGCGGGAGCTCCTACGAGCAGTACTTC. This codes for CASQTSGSSYEQYF.